The source of this T cell receptor (beta chain) is a study of T cell repertoires in cytomegalovirus infection. Overall study results and limits: Clonotype analysis showed dominance of the ex vivo response by HLA-C-restricted CMV-specific TCR beta clonotypes.

Concerning this clonotype itself: What it binds is unknown.

Using its own MiXCR run on the reads, TCRdb lists one record per CDR3 protein. This sample has under 150,000 distinct CDR3 sequences, with 24% found just once. The CDR3 has 16 residues. Per the germline V gene, CDR1 is LNHNV and CDR2 is YYDKDF (reference sequence). Trimming cost V 3 bases and J 0 bases, with 13 bases left between them. The chain uses TRBV15 and TRBJ2-3, with no clear D. The sequence was collected from a human donor in good health (CMV status not recorded). Some clones in this sample may be carry-over from other donors' samples. The sample consisted of PBMCs, sequenced either directly or after in vitro stimulation (not recorded which). CDR3 region: CATSSYLGPSTDTQYF. The CDR3 DNA is TGTGCCACCAGCAGTTACCTAGGGCCGAGCACAGATACGCAGTATTTT.